This TCR beta chain was obtained from a study of blood T cell repertoires in COVID-19. CDR3 length equals 14 residues. Trimming left V 4 bases short and J 4 bases short, with 12 bases between. Germline CDR1 SGHRS, CDR2 YFSETQ. Using immunoSEQ multiplex PCR, the repertoire was profiled, and TCRdb retains in-frame clones only, with some absent. The data show about 87,000 clones, 70% to 90% seen once. Sequenced material: peripheral blood. The clonotype was recovered from a man aged 40-49 years with acute or convalescent COVID-19. This rearrangement joins TRBV5-1 to TRBJ1-3, with D possibly being TRBD1 (6 bases). The CDR3 nucleotides read TGCGCCAGCAGCACCACAGGGCCCGGAAACACCATATATTTT. It encodes CASSTTGPGNTIYF.